This T cell receptor (beta chain) was profiled in a study of blood T cell repertoires in COVID-19. For the study at large: T cells, B-cell-depleted T cells, or PBMCs provided the cDNA or gDNA that served as material.

This clone has a single count. Source study methods: Reference gene primer amplification yielded estimated nucleated cell counts. The assay was immunoSEQ multiplex PCR, and TCRdb's table has in-frame clones only and misses some. V, J and clone size are those of that table, while D and trimming were read from the DNA. Found here are around 190,000 clones, about 85% of them singletons; the top ten hold around 1.1%. The CDR3 runs 14 residues. V was pared by 6 bases and J by 7 bases, with 3 bases of the junction left unmatched. Germline CDR1 reads SNHLY; CDR2 reads FYNNEI. The chain carries TRBV2 and TRBJ2-1, with TRBD2 matching 13 bases. Sequencing used peripheral blood. The receptor was isolated from a man aged 25-45 years with acute or convalescent COVID-19. CDR3 sequence reads: CASSGLAGDNEQFF. CDR3 in DNA: TGTGCCAGCAGCGGACTAGCGGGGGATAATGAGCAGTTCTTC. Supplemented by reference TRBV2 and TRBJ2-1, the full variable domain reads EPEVTQTPSHQVTQMGQEVILRCVPISNHLYFYWYRQILGQKVEFLVSFYNNEISEKSEIFDDQFSVERPDGSNFTLKIRSTKLEDSAMYFCASSGLAGDNEQFFGPGTRLTVL.